Sequencing of this T cell receptor beta chain was carried out in a study of blood T cell repertoires in COVID-19. Profiled with immunoSEQ multiplex PCR; TCRdb holds only in-frame clones, not every one. Here the sample spans about 250,000 clones, 85% to 90% being singletons. This sequence originates from a young man who had recovered from COVID-19. Input material: PBMCs or T cells enriched from blood (not recorded which).

CDR3 in DNA: TGCGCCAGCAGCTTATCCTCGACAGGGGGCCAAGAGACCCAGTACTTC. Its translation: CASSLSSTGGQETQYF. The V gene is TRBV5-1, the J gene TRBJ2-5, with 9 bases fitting TRBD1. CDR3 length: 16 residues. The V gene's germline CDR1 is SGHRS and CDR2 YFSETQ. V dropped 2 bases and J dropped 1; count of bases not matched to a gene: 6. The entire variable domain, with the rest obtained from reference TRBV5-1 and TRBJ2-5, is as follows: KAGVTQTPRYLIKTRGQQVTLSCSPISGHRSVSWYQQTPGQGLQFLFEYFSETQRNKGNFPGRFSGRQFSNSRSEMNVSTLELGDSALYLCASSLSSTGGQETQYFGPGTRLLVL.